A single sample is the source of the 25 T cell receptor beta chains below, sequenced in a study of T cell responses to AZD1222 COVID-19 vaccine. The repertoire was sequenced with immunoSEQ multiplex PCR; TCRdb's copy has only in-frame clones and lacks some. The top ten hold approximately 12% of the sample, which has around 99,000 clones, about 92% seen once. Here the sequenced sample was peripheral blood, taken on day 0 of AZD1222 vaccination. The receptor set was obtained from an adult in good health.

The table lists this clone with a count of one. This sequence joins TRBV28 and TRBJ2-7, with 10 bases identical to TRBD2. Germline V lookup: CDR1 MDHEN, CDR2 SYDVKM. The CDR3 contains 13 residues. J lost 1 base, V lost 8 bases, and 2 bases had no gene match. This CDR3 reads CASPSGSSYEQYF. Here the CDR3 DNA reads TGTGCCAGCCCTAGCGGGAGTTCCTACGAGCAGTACTTC. The full variable domain, in which reference TRBV28 and TRBJ2-7 provide the parts outside the CDR3, is DVKVTQSSRYLVKRTGEKVFLECVQDMDHENMFWYRQDPGLGLRLIYFSYDVKMKEKGDIPEGYSVSREKKERFSLILESASTNQTSMYLCASPSGSSYEQYFGPGTRLTVT.

The chain uses TRBV2 and TRBJ2-1; 8 bases match TRBD2. The CDR3 runs 14 residues. Germline V gives CDR1 SNHLY, CDR2 FYNNEI. V dropped 8 bases and J dropped 10; count of bases not matched to a gene: 13. The CDR3 DNA reads as TGTGCCAGCGTGGGACTAGTCACGGCAAGGGAGCAGTTCTTC. Its translation is CASVGLVTAREQFF.

The V gene is TRBV2, the J gene TRBJ1-1; TRBD1 aligns across 7 bases. Germline values: CDR1 SNHLY, CDR2 FYNNEI. The CDR3 extends over 19 amino acids. V lost 8 bases and J lost 5; bases outside the gene matches: 26. The CDR3 DNA is TGTGCCAGCGTTTGGCCCGATAGAAAAACAGGGGACAGAAGAACTGAAGCTTTCTTT. This translates into CASVWPDRKTGDRRTEAFF.

The V and J genes are TRBV6-5 and TRBJ2-1; 10 positions match TRBD2. The J segment lost 6 bases and the V segment lost 9 bases, leaving 5 bases of the junction unmatched. This CDR3 is 13 amino acids long. Germline values: CDR1 MNHEY, CDR2 SVGAGI. The CDR3 reads CASAGTSVNEQFF. The CDR3, as DNA: TGTGCCAGTGCCGGGACTAGCGTCAATGAGCAGTTCTTC.

The genes are TRBV27 and TRBJ2-7; tentatively, D is TRBD2 (5 bases). This CDR3 contains 13 residues. The V end lost 5 bases, the J end lost 3 bases, and 11 bases lay between the germline ends. CDR1 is MNHEY, CDR2 SMNVEV, per germline (reference sequence). The CDR3 protein is CASSGRVSYEQYF. As DNA, the CDR3 is TGTGCCAGCAGTGGGCGGGTCAGCTACGAGCAGTACTTC.

J is TRBJ2-3 and V is TRBV5-1; no definite D call. CDR1 SGHRS and CDR2 YFSETQ come from the germline V gene. The CDR3 totals 14 residues. V lost 4 bases and J lost 6, with 15 bases in between. The CDR3 reads CASSIRTARDTQYF. DNA for the CDR3: TGCGCCAGCAGCATTAGGACCGCCCGGGATACGCAGTATTTT. Filled out from reference TRBV5-1 and TRBJ2-3, the complete variable domain reads KAGVTQTPRYLIKTRGQQVTLSCSPISGHRSVSWYQQTPGQGLQFLFEYFSETQRNKGNFPGRFSGRQFSNSRSEMNVSTLELGDSALYLCASSIRTARDTQYFGPGTRLTVL.

CDR3 sequence (DNA): TGTGCCAGCAGCTTGACAGGGACCTCCTACAATGAGCAGTTCTTC. Amino acids: CASSLTGTSYNEQFF. The V call is TRBV7-2, the J call TRBJ2-1; 7 nucleotides line up with TRBD1. Per germline, CDR1 SGHTA and CDR2 FQGNSA. This CDR3 has 15 amino acids. Trimming removed 3 bases from V and 0 bases from J; junction bases left unmatched: 2. Filled out from reference TRBV7-2 and TRBJ2-1, the complete variable domain reads GAGVSQSPSNKVTEKGKDVELRCDPISGHTALYWYRQSLGQGLEFLIYFQGNSAPDKSGLPSDRFSAERTGGSVSTLTIQRTQQEDSAVYLCASSLTGTSYNEQFFGPGTRLTVL.

This clone was seen a few times. This chain joins TRBV5-6 and TRBJ1-2; D possibly corresponds to TRBD1 (5 bases). Germline CDR1 and CDR2: SGHDT and YYEEEE. CDR3 length: 15 amino acids. Deletions cut 0 bases from V and 8 bases from J, with 17 bases between. Here the CDR3 reads CASSLGQLRGVGYTF. The DNA of the CDR3 is TGTGCCAGCAGCTTGGGACAGCTTAGAGGAGTCGGCTACACCTTC.

J is TRBJ1-3 and V is TRBV25-1; D is unclear. Germline V CDR1 and CDR2: MGHDK, SYGVNS. Trimming shortened V by 4 bases and J by 1 base, and 11 bases separated the two germline ends. CDR3 length equals 15 residues. CDR3 nucleotides: TGTGCCAGCAGTGGATACAAGACGTCTGGAAACACCATATATTTT. Translating gives CASSGYKTSGNTIYF. Combining the CDR3 with reference TRBV25-1 and TRBJ1-3 gives the whole variable domain EADIYQTPRYLVIGTGKKITLECSQTMGHDKMYWYQQDPGMELHLIHYSYGVNSTEKGDLSSESTVSRIRTEHFPLTLESARPSHTSQYLCASSGYKTSGNTIYFGEGSWLTVV.

This chain connects TRBV5-4 to TRBJ1-6; TRBD1 is a possible D gene (6 bases). The CDR3 extends over 16 amino acids. V gave up 2 bases and J gave up 7 bases, with 16 bases separating them. Germline V lookup: CDR1 SGHNT, CDR2 YYREEE (reference sequence). The CDR3 is CASSFDRRGGNSPLHF. The CDR3 nucleotides are TGTGCCAGCAGCTTTGACAGGCGGGGGGGGAATTCACCCCTCCACTTT.

This clone was observed a few times. The chain links TRBV2 to TRBJ1-2, with TRBD1 matching 10 bases. The V gene end was trimmed by 4 bases and the J gene end by 4 bases; junction bases not matched to a gene: 15. This CDR3 is built from 18 residues. Germline assignment: CDR1 SNHLY and CDR2 FYNNEI. The chain's CDR3 is CASSAEIQRTGGAYGYTF. The CDR3 DNA follows: TGTGCCAGCAGTGCCGAGATACAGAGGACAGGGGGTGCCTATGGCTACACCTTC.

As for this clone: A junction end diverges from the germline sequence, so it may reflect a read error. The chain uses TRBV11-2 and TRBJ2-3; D perhaps matches TRBD1 (6 bases). CDR1 is SGHAT, CDR2 FQNNGV, per germline. The CDR3 is made up of 16 amino acids. CDR3 DNA: TGTGCCAGCAGCTCCGTAAGAAACAGGGATGTTAATACTCAGTATTTT. Residues: CASSSVRNRDVNTQYF. Complete variable domain (other parts from reference TRBV11-2 and TRBJ2-3): EAGVAQSPRYKIIEKRQSVAFWCNPISGHATLYWYQQILGQGPKLLIQFQNNGVVDDSQLPKDRFSAERLKGVDSTLKIQPAKLEDSAVYLCASSSVRNRDVNTQYFGPGTRLTVL.

The V gene is TRBV20-1, the J gene TRBJ1-2, with 10 bases matching TRBD1. The V and J ends lost 6 bases and 2 bases, in that order; junction bases with no gene match: 6. Per germline, CDR1 DFQATT and CDR2 SNEGSKA (reference sequence). The CDR3 has 14 amino acids. The CDR3 here is CSASRQGANYGYTF. The CDR3, as DNA: TGCAGTGCAAGTCGACAGGGGGCAAACTATGGCTACACCTTC.

The chain employs TRBV7-6 and TRBJ2-7; 8 bases are shared with TRBD2. Germline V gene data show CDR1 as SGHVS and CDR2 as FNYEAQ. The CDR3 spans 16 residues. The junction had 10 bases not matched to a gene; V was cut back by 0 bases and J by 6 bases. As DNA, the CDR3 is TGTGCCAGCAGCTTAGCTGGCGGGAGGAACTTGGGCGAGCAGTACTTC. Encoded protein: CASSLAGGRNLGEQYF.

The rearrangement uses TRBV29-1 and TRBJ2-2, with TRBD2 as a possible D gene (6 bases). Trimming pared 4 bases from V and 7 bases from J, leaving 13 bases between. The CDR3 consists of 13 residues. Germline-derived CDR1 and CDR2 are SQVTM and ANQGSEA. For the CDR3, the DNA is TGCAGCGTTGTTGCTATTAGCGGCGGGGAGCTGTTTTTT. Its protein is CSVVAISGGELFF.

The V and J genes are TRBV6-1 and TRBJ1-2; no clear D. The V end lost 4 bases, the J end lost 3 bases, and 18 bases lay between the germline ends. The germline CDR1 and CDR2 sequences are MNHNS and SASEGT. The CDR3 loop spans 16 amino acids. The CDR3 DNA reads TGTGCCAGCAGTGCCCGGAGCCTTTTACCCCACTATGGCTACACCTTC. Translating it yields CASSARSLLPHYGYTF.

The J gene is TRBJ2-1, the V gene TRBV12-3 or TRBV12-4; D unresolved. This CDR3 comprises 12 residues. V was pared by 4 bases and J by 8 bases, with 9 bases between. CDR3 region: CASSSYSDEQFF. The CDR3, as DNA: TGTGCCAGCAGTTCGTACAGCGATGAGCAGTTCTTC.

The chain combines TRBV4-1 with TRBJ2-2, with D tentatively TRBD1 (5 bases). Looked up from germline, CDR1 is MGHRA and CDR2 is YSYEKL. This CDR3 has 14 residues. V was clipped by 0 bases and J by 4 bases, with 6 bases between them. CDR3 DNA: TGCGCCAGCAGCCAAGATAGGGGCACCGGGGAGCTGTTTTTT. Translated: CASSQDRGTGELFF.

The chain employs TRBV7-9 and TRBJ2-5; 9 bases are shared with TRBD1. The CDR3 is made up of 15 amino acids. CDR1 and CDR2 from the germline V gene are SEHNR and FQNEAQ (reference sequence). The ends lost 3 bases at V and 5 bases at J; junction bases unmatched: 7. CDR3 DNA: TGTGCCAGCAGCTTCGGACAGGGGTTTACTGAGACCCAGTACTTC. Its protein is CASSFGQGFTETQYF.

This chain links TRBV29-1 with TRBJ2-3; 12 bases are shared with TRBD2. The J segment lost 4 bases and the V segment lost 4 bases, leaving 3 bases of the junction unmatched. The CDR3 has 14 residues. Germline-derived CDR1 and CDR2 are SQVTM and ANQGSEA. CDR3 nucleotides: TGCAGCGTTGTGGCTAGCGGGAGGGCAGATACGCAGTATTTT. Residues: CSVVASGRADTQYF.

The chain is built from TRBV19 and TRBJ1-1, with unresolved D. Trimming shortened V by 5 bases and J by 7 bases, and 20 bases separated the two germline ends. Per the germline V gene, CDR1 is LNHDA and CDR2 is SQIVND (reference sequence). This CDR3 has 15 amino acids. CDR3 DNA: TGTGCCAGTAGTGCCTCCGTTGTGGTAGCGGGTGAAGCTTTCTTT. It yields the protein CASSASVVVAGEAFF.

The J gene is TRBJ1-3, the V gene TRBV28, with D possibly TRBD1 on 5 matching bases. The CDR3 runs to 14 residues. Trimming removed 8 bases from V and 2 bases from J, with 13 bases in between. Germline lookup yields CDR1 MDHEN and CDR2 SYDVKM. The CDR3 sequence is CASLGAQAGNTIYF. CDR3 DNA: TGTGCCAGCTTAGGGGCGCAAGCTGGAAACACCATATATTTT.

Regarding this clone: Relative to the germline gene, one junction end is altered; a read error may explain this. The gene calls are TRBV27 and TRBJ1-1; no clear D. Germline loops: CDR1 MNHEY, CDR2 SMNVEV (reference sequence). The CDR3 consists of 12 residues. CDR3 DNA sequence: TGTGCCAGCAGTTTCTCAAGAGGGAAGCTTGACTTT. Its translation: CASSFSRGKLDF.

The V and J genes are TRBV19 and TRBJ1-5; perhaps TRBD1 as D (5 bases). This CDR3 region has 14 residues. Trimming removed 6 bases from V and 2 bases from J, with 11 bases in between. Germline CDR1 and CDR2: LNHDA and SQIVND (reference sequence). This chain's CDR3 is CASRSRARNQPQHF. In DNA, the CDR3 is TGTGCCAGTAGATCCAGGGCACGCAATCAGCCCCAGCATTTT.

The J gene is TRBJ2-2, the V gene TRBV4-1; 8 bases are shared with TRBD2. Germline trimming cut 4 bases from V and 4 bases from J; bases unmatched to any gene: 17. Germline lookup yields CDR1 MGHRA and CDR2 YSYEKL. This CDR3 has 19 amino acids. The CDR3 DNA follows: TGCGCCAGCAGCCCCACGATCGTAGGAAGCGGGGGTAGCACCGGGGAGCTGTTTTTT. This translates into CASSPTIVGSGGSTGELFF.